These 6 T cell receptor beta chains share one sample of origin, sequenced in a study of early T cells in non-severe SARS-CoV-2 infection. MiXCR, applied by TCRdb to the 5' RACE reads, yields one record per CDR3 protein. The table has tens of thousands of distinct CDR3 sequences, 12% seen once. The material sequenced was whole blood. These receptors originate from an adult who was a healthcare worker with PCR-confirmed SARS-CoV-2 infection or an uninfected control (not recorded which).

This clonotype was seen many times. The rearrangement uses TRBV21-1 and TRBJ2-1; TRBD1 is taken as the D call from the table, unchecked against the DNA. TRBV21-1 is assigned pseudogene status. The CDR3 length is 18 residues. DNA of the CDR3: TGTGCCAGCACCGACCGGGACAGGGGGCTAGCGGGAGACTATGAGCAGTTCTTC. It is translated as CASTDRDRGLAGDYEQFF.

The table lists this clonotype with a few counts. V usage is TRBV3-1 and J usage is TRBJ1-6; D is uncertain. Germline values: CDR1 LGHDT, CDR2 YNNKEL (reference sequence). V lost 1 base, J lost 7 bases, and 14 bases lay in between. The CDR3 runs 16 residues. CDR3: CASSQVAGSRNSPLHF. The CDR3, as DNA: TGTGCCAGCAGCCAAGTCGCGGGGAGTAGGAATTCACCCCTCCACTTT.

This clonotype was recorded a few times. The rearrangement joins TRBV9 to TRBJ1-5; no clear D. There are 15 residues in the CDR3. Germline V gene sequence: CDR1 SGDLS, CDR2 YYNGEE. V was cut by 4 bases and J by 4 bases, with 15 bases left in between. CDR3 sequence reads: CASSRGPGLNQPQHF. The CDR3 DNA is TGTGCCAGCAGCCGAGGGCCGGGCCTTAATCAGCCCCAGCATTTT.

This rearrangement joins TRBV19 to TRBJ2-5; possibly TRBD2 for D (6 bases). The V end was cut by 5 bases, the J end by 0 bases, with 7 bases between. The CDR3 has 13 amino acids. Germline values: CDR1 LNHDA, CDR2 SQIVND (reference sequence). This chain's CDR3 is CASSAGYQETQYF. The CDR3 coding sequence is TGTGCCAGTAGTGCGGGGTACCAAGAGACCCAGTACTTC.

The table lists this clonotype with many counts. The chain employs TRBV18 and TRBJ1-5; no reliable D call. Trimming stripped 3 bases from V and 5 bases from J, with 8 bases between. The CDR3 has 13 amino acids. Germline V gene sequence: CDR1 KGHSH, CDR2 LQKENI. In DNA form, the CDR3 reads TGTGCCAGCTCACCGTCACTCGATCAGCCCCAGCATTTT. Its translation: CASSPSLDQPQHF.

This clonotype showed up just a few times. The V and J genes are TRBV3-1 and TRBJ2-7, with D hard to call. The CDR3 runs to 14 residues. V lost 0 bases to trimming and J lost 0 bases, with 6 bases between them. Per germline, CDR1 LGHDT and CDR2 YNNKEL (reference sequence). CDR3 DNA: TGTGCCAGCAGCCAAGACAGGACCTCCTACGAGCAGTACTTC. Residues: CASSQDRTSYEQYF.